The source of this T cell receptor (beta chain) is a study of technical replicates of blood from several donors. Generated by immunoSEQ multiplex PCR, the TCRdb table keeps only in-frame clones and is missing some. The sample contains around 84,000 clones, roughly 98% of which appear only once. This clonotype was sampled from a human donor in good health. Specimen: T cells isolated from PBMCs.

The CDR3 protein is CAISVERDRDYNEQFF. The CDR3 nucleotides are TGTGCCATCAGTGTGGAAAGGGACAGAGATTACAATGAGCAGTTCTTC. The rearrangement joins TRBV10-3 to TRBJ2-1; 7 bases line up with TRBD1. CDR1 ENHRY and CDR2 SYGVKD come from the germline V gene. The CDR3 consists of 16 residues. V trimming: 4 bases; J trimming: 4 bases; junction bases outside the gene matches: 10.